This entry lists 27 T cell receptor beta chains sequenced from one sample in a study of cytomegalovirus exposure and HLA in healthy donors. Vbeta (60) and Jbeta (13) primers were used in the PCR. The data were produced by immunoSEQ multiplex PCR, yet TCRdb's version contains in-frame clones alone and is incomplete. This sample carries about 180,000 clones, around three quarters of them seen once, and the ten largest clones take more than 5.5%. Sequencing was performed on PBMCs. The receptors stem from a man in his forties in good health and CMV-seronegative.

The rearrangement uses TRBV7-2 and TRBJ1-3, with D perhaps matching TRBD1 (6 bases). This CDR3 has 16 residues. CDR1 and CDR2 (germline): SGHTA, FQGNSA. Trimming removed 6 bases from V and 0 bases from J, with 15 bases in between. The CDR3 is CASSYGQPSSGNTIYF. The CDR3 coding sequence is TGTGCCAGCAGTTACGGACAGCCGAGCTCTGGAAACACCATATATTTT.

The CDR3 here is CASSFLQGAGEQFF. The DNA for the CDR3 is TGCGCCAGCAGCTTTCTCCAGGGGGCAGGGGAGCAGTTCTTC. The V call is TRBV5-1, the J call TRBJ2-1; TRBD1 matches at 8 bases. V was clipped by 2 bases and J by 10 bases; unmatched bases: 8. The CDR3 sequence is 14 residues long. Germline V gene lookup returns CDR1 SGHRS and CDR2 YFSETQ.

The V and J genes are TRBV18 and TRBJ2-7; tentatively, D is TRBD2 (6 bases). The CDR3 has 15 amino acids. Germline values: CDR1 KGHSH, CDR2 LQKENI. Trimming removed 0 bases from V and 3 bases from J, with 12 bases in between. The CDR3, as DNA: TGTGCCAGCTCACCACCGGGACTGGCAAACTACGAGCAGTACTTC. This gives the protein CASSPPGLANYEQYF.

The V and J genes are TRBV6-5 and TRBJ2-1; TRBD2 matches at 9 bases. CDR1 is MNHEY, CDR2 SVGAGI, per germline. J gave up 11 bases and V 7 bases, and 15 bases lay outside the gene matches. This CDR3 is built from 15 residues. CDR3 nucleotide sequence: TGTGCCAGCATCCCCGGGGGGGGACTAGCCCAAAAGCAGTTCTTC. Protein sequence: CASIPGGGLAQKQFF.

V is TRBV4-3 and J is TRBJ1-1; no clear D gene. Germline CDR1 and CDR2: LGHNA and YSLEER. This CDR3 is 15 amino acids long. Trimming shortened V by 0 bases and J by 1 base, and 9 bases separated the two germline ends. The CDR3 loop is CASSQDEHPNTEAFF. CDR3 sequence (DNA): TGCGCCAGCAGCCAAGATGAACACCCGAACACTGAAGCTTTCTTT.

The chain links TRBV30 to TRBJ2-6; D not certain. The germline CDR1 and CDR2 sequences are GTSNPN and SVGIG (reference sequence). V lost 2 bases to trimming and J lost 0 bases, with 11 bases between them. The CDR3 covers 16 residues. This CDR3 reads CAWSKASSSGANVLTF. The CDR3 DNA reads as TGTGCCTGGAGTAAAGCCTCTTCCTCTGGGGCCAACGTCCTGACTTTC.

The J gene is TRBJ2-7, the V gene TRBV7-3; TRBD1 agrees at 7 bases. The CDR3 totals 15 residues. Germline CDR1 and CDR2: SGHTA and FQGTGA. J lost 1 base, V lost 1 base, and 4 bases had no gene match. CDR3: CASSLRGGASYEQYF. For the CDR3, the DNA is TGTGCCAGCAGCTTAAGAGGGGGCGCGTCCTACGAGCAGTACTTC. The full variable domain, with the rest looked up from reference TRBV7-3 and TRBJ2-7, is GAGVSQTPSNKVTEKGKYVELRCDPISGHTALYWYRQSLGQGPEFLIYFQGTGAADDSGLPNDRFFAVRPEGSVSTLKIQRTERGDSAVYLCASSLRGGASYEQYFGPGTRLTVT.

V usage is TRBV29-1 and J usage is TRBJ1-2; no reliable D call. CDR1 is SQVTM and CDR2 is ANQGSEA in the germline V gene. The CDR3 spans 14 residues. V was pared by 4 bases and J by 0 bases, with 12 bases between. CDR3 DNA: TGCAGCGTTGTTGGTTTAACAACTAACTATGGCTACACCTTC. Protein: CSVVGLTTNYGYTF.

This CDR3 is CASSSQGGAYEQYF. CDR3 bases: TGTGCCAGCAGCTCTCAAGGGGGGGCCTACGAGCAGTACTTC. The V gene is TRBV7-3, the J gene TRBJ2-7; perhaps TRBD2 as D (7 bases). Per the germline V gene, CDR1 is SGHTA and CDR2 is FQGTGA. The length of the CDR3 is 14 residues. V was pared by 4 bases and J by 2 bases, with 12 bases between.

In DNA form, the CDR3 reads TGTGCCAGCAGCGCAACTAGCGGGAGGGACATTCAGTACTTC. As protein: CASSATSGRDIQYF. V and J are TRBV7-2 and TRBJ2-4; 13 bases are a match to TRBD2. Trimming at V came to 5 bases and at J to 8 bases, leaving 3 bases not matched to a gene. This CDR3 is built from 14 residues. Germline CDR1 and CDR2: SGHTA and FQGNSA.

This chain uses TRBV2 with TRBJ1-5; D remains unclear. The V gene's germline CDR1 is SNHLY and CDR2 FYNNEI. Trimming pared 8 bases from V and 4 bases from J, leaving 15 bases between. This CDR3 has 14 residues. CDR3: CASAGVEANQPQHF. CDR3 bases: TGTGCCAGCGCTGGTGTTGAGGCTAATCAGCCCCAGCATTTT.

The chain uses TRBV7-2 and TRBJ2-7; 7 bases match TRBD2. V trimming: 4 bases; J trimming: 4 bases; junction bases outside the gene matches: 4. The CDR3 loop spans 13 amino acids. Per the germline V gene, CDR1 is SGHTA and CDR2 is FQGNSA. The CDR3 is CASSSGGGYEQYF. The CDR3 DNA follows: TGTGCCAGCAGCTCCGGCGGGGGTTACGAGCAGTACTTC.

The rearrangement joins TRBV19 to TRBJ1-3; D unresolved. The CDR3 consists of 15 residues. Germline V gene data show CDR1 as LNHDA and CDR2 as SQIVND (reference sequence). V was clipped by 5 bases and J by 2 bases, with 13 bases between them. The DNA of the CDR3 is TGTGCCAGTAGTCAAGAGGGTCCCCCTGGAAACACCATATATTTT. It translates to CASSQEGPPGNTIYF.

The table lists this clone with many counts. This chain connects TRBV15 to TRBJ1-1; tentatively, D is TRBD1 (6 bases). Germline CDR1 and CDR2: LNHNV and YYDKDF (reference sequence). The germline V and J ends were trimmed by 7 bases and 4 bases, with 16 bases remaining between them. CDR3 size: 14 residues. The CDR3 sequence: CATKNRVSGTEAFF. The DNA for the CDR3 is TGTGCCACCAAGAACAGGGTTTCAGGCACTGAAGCTTTCTTT.

The chain links TRBV10-3 to TRBJ2-2; 10 bases are shared with TRBD1. V lost 0 bases to trimming and J lost 6 bases; unmatched junction nucleotides: 4. Germline lookup yields CDR1 ENHRY and CDR2 SYGVKD. The CDR3 totals 16 residues. In DNA form, the CDR3 reads TGTGCCATCAGTGAGTCGGGACAGGGGAGATCCGGGGAGCTGTTTTTT. The encoded protein is CAISESGQGRSGELFF.

The chain has TRBV9 and TRBJ1-3; TRBD1 might be the D (6 bases). V lost 0 bases, J lost 0 bases, and 10 bases lay in between. Per the germline V gene, CDR1 is SGDLS and CDR2 is YYNGEE. This CDR3 has 16 amino acids. The CDR3 reads CASSVVDRTSGNTIYF. The CDR3 DNA is TGTGCCAGCAGCGTAGTAGACAGGACCTCTGGAAACACCATATATTTT.

The V call is TRBV6-5, the J call TRBJ1-1; D possibly corresponds to TRBD1 (6 bases). Trimming took 4 bases from V and 0 from J, leaving 15 bases between them. This CDR3 has 16 amino acids. Germline loops: CDR1 MNHEY, CDR2 SVGAGI. Here the CDR3 reads CASSSRQALMNTEAFF. Here the CDR3 DNA reads TGTGCCAGCAGTTCAAGACAGGCCCTCATGAACACTGAAGCTTTCTTT.

The rearrangement links TRBV13 to TRBJ2-7; no clear D gene. Germline V CDR1 and CDR2: PRHDT, FYEKMQ (reference sequence). This CDR3 has 11 amino acids. V lost 6 bases and J lost 3, with 6 bases in between. CDR3 coding DNA: TGTGCCAGCAGGGGCAGCTACGAGCAGTACTTC. Protein: CASRGSYEQYF.

This sequence joins TRBV4-3 and TRBJ2-1, with TRBD2 identical over 7 bases. This CDR3 comprises 16 residues. Germline V gives CDR1 LGHNA, CDR2 YSLEER. The trim removed 3 bases at V and 4 bases at J, leaving 9 bases unmatched. The CDR3 region has the DNA TGCGCCAGCAGCCATGGGATCAGCGGGGTGTACAATGAGCAGTTCTTC. Its protein is CASSHGISGVYNEQFF.

The V gene is TRBV4-3, the J gene TRBJ2-1, with TRBD1 matching over 9 bases. Trimming removed 4 bases from V and 3 bases from J; junction bases left unmatched: 13. This CDR3 comprises 18 residues. Looked up from germline, CDR1 is LGHNA and CDR2 is YSLEER. Written as DNA, the CDR3 is TGCGCCAGCAGCCCTGAGGGAACGGACAGGGGACGCTACAATGAGCAGTTCTTC. Translated: CASSPEGTDRGRYNEQFF.

As to this clone: It is likely a read error, because the conserved phenylalanine at the end of the CDR3 is missing. The chain links TRBV11-2 to TRBJ1-5; D gene ambiguous. CDR3 length: 14 amino acids. Trimming cost V 0 bases and J 6 bases, with 9 bases left between them. Looked up from germline, CDR1 is SGHAT and CDR2 is FQNNGV. The CDR3 DNA sequence: TGTGCCAGCAGCTTAGATTGGAGGGCTCAGCCCCAGCATCTT. It specifies CASSLDWRAQPQHL.

The rearrangement joins TRBV5-4 to TRBJ1-1; D might be TRBD1 (6 bases). Trimming stripped 4 bases from V and 1 base from J, with 11 bases between. This CDR3 spans 14 amino acids. Germline V CDR1 and CDR2: SGHNT, YYREEE (reference sequence). CDR3 loop: CASSATGKNTEAFF. The CDR3 region has the DNA TGTGCCAGCAGCGCTACAGGGAAGAACACTGAAGCTTTCTTT.

The chain links TRBV5-6 to TRBJ2-5; D uncertain. The end of the DNA fits TRBJ2-7 better, so the J call may be wrong. CDR3 length equals 13 residues. Germline V gene data show CDR1 as SGHDT and CDR2 as YYEEEE. The CDR3 nucleotides are TGTGCCAGCAGCCTACCCGCCTCCTACGAGCAGTACTTC. It specifies CASSLPASYEQYF.

The rearrangement joins TRBV6-6 to TRBJ1-3, with D hard to call. The CDR3 totals 11 residues. Trimming removed 6 bases at V and 9 bases at J, with 9 bases between. In germline, CDR1 is MNHNY, CDR2 SVGAGI (reference sequence). CDR3 loop: CASSLGGTIYF. CDR3 in DNA: TGTGCCAGCAGCTTAGGAGGCACCATATATTTT.

The rearrangement joins TRBV4-3 to TRBJ2-3, with 8 bases lining up with TRBD1. V was pared by 3 bases and J by 0 bases, with 5 bases of the junction left unmatched. Germline CDR1 and CDR2: LGHNA and YSLEER. The CDR3 contains 16 residues. The CDR3 here is CASSHGTGTSTDTQYF. In DNA form, the CDR3 reads TGCGCCAGCAGCCACGGGACAGGTACTAGCACAGATACGCAGTATTTT.

This clone was recorded once. J is TRBJ1-1 and V is TRBV29-1; 9 nucleotides align to TRBD1. This CDR3 spans 12 amino acids. The V gene end was trimmed by 4 bases and the J gene end by 7 bases; junction bases not matched to a gene: 4. Looked up from germline, CDR1 is SQVTM and CDR2 is ANQGSEA. The CDR3 spells CSVGTGDSEAFF. In nucleotides, the CDR3 is TGCAGCGTTGGGACAGGGGATAGTGAAGCTTTCTTT.

The chain has TRBV11-2 and TRBJ2-1, with a weak D call TRBD1 (6 bases). CDR1 is SGHAT, CDR2 FQNNGV, per germline. The CDR3 spans 16 residues. V shed 3 bases and J shed 2 bases, with 14 bases lying between them. As DNA, the CDR3 is TGTGCCAGCAGCTTGGGTGGGACAAAAACCTACAATGAGCAGTTCTTC. It specifies CASSLGGTKTYNEQFF.